A single sample gave rise to the 11 T cell receptor beta chains below, sequenced in a study of cytomegalovirus exposure and HLA in healthy donors. Use of 60 Vbeta and 13 Jbeta primers characterized the PCR. Clones were sequenced by immunoSEQ multiplex PCR, and TCRdb holds only the in-frame ones, with some missing. The sample includes around 150,000 clones, 80% to 90% of them seen just once. The sequenced material came from PBMCs. The receptors derive from a man between 18 and 35 years old in good health and CMV-seropositive.

This clone has just one count. This chain's CDR3 is CASRGIGGGAWAQYF. In DNA form, the CDR3 reads TGTGCCAGCAGAGGAATCGGCGGGGGGGCATGGGCGCAGTATTTT. The chain links TRBV6-5 to TRBJ2-3; 9 nucleotides line up with TRBD2. Germline loops: CDR1 MNHEY, CDR2 SVGAGI. This CDR3 is built from 15 residues. J was trimmed by 10 bases and V by 6 bases; bases with no gene match: 14.

The chain uses TRBV29-1 and TRBJ1-2; 7 bases align to TRBD1. The germline gives CDR1 SQVTM, CDR2 ANQGSEA. The J segment lost 7 bases and the V segment lost 8 bases, leaving 7 bases of the junction unmatched. The CDR3 covers 11 residues. The CDR3 DNA is TGCAGCTCCACAGGGGAACGTGGCTACACCTTC. It yields the protein CSSTGERGYTF. Drawing the rest from reference TRBV29-1 and TRBJ1-2, the complete variable domain is SAVISQKPSRDICQRGTSLTIQCQVDSQVTMMFWYRQQPGQSLTLIATANQGSEATYESGFVIDKFPISRPNLTFSTLTVSNMSPEDSSIYLCSSTGERGYTFGSGTRLTVV.

V gene TRBV2 combines with J gene TRBJ1-2, with 10 bases fitting TRBD1. The junction had 9 bases not matched to a gene; V was cut back by 6 bases and J by 5 bases. The length of the CDR3 is 15 residues. The V gene's germline CDR1 is SNHLY and CDR2 FYNNEI. In DNA, the CDR3 is TGTGCCAGCAGGCTAAGACAGGGGGCAGGGTATGGCTACACCTTC. Translation: CASRLRQGAGYGYTF.

J is TRBJ1-2 and V is TRBV2; TRBD1 is a possible D gene (6 bases). The CDR3 runs 13 residues. CDR1 is SNHLY and CDR2 is FYNNEI in the germline V gene. V dropped 7 bases and J dropped 5 bases, with 14 bases sitting between them. CDR3 bases: TGTGCCAGCATGGTAGGCAGGGGATATGGCTACACCTTC. The encoded protein is CASMVGRGYGYTF. The full variable domain, rest sourced from reference TRBV2 and TRBJ1-2, is EPEVTQTPSHQVTQMGQEVILRCVPISNHLYFYWYRQILGQKVEFLVSFYNNEISEKSEIFDDQFSVERPDGSNFTLKIRSTKLEDSAMYFCASMVGRGYGYTFGSGTRLTVV.

V and J are TRBV27 and TRBJ1-2; TRBD1 might be the D (6 bases). This CDR3 region has 12 residues. The V and J ends lost 2 bases and 8 bases respectively, with 9 bases between them. The germline V gene encodes CDR1 MNHEY and CDR2 SMNVEV (reference sequence). The CDR3 region is CASSLMGAGYTF. CDR3 in DNA: TGTGCCAGCAGTTTAATGGGGGCGGGCTACACCTTC.

V and J are TRBV27 and TRBJ2-2, with 10 bases that match TRBD2. This CDR3 has 16 residues. J gave up 1 base and V 2 bases, and 1 base lay outside the gene matches. CDR1 is MNHEY and CDR2 is SMNVEV in the germline V gene (reference sequence). CDR3 sequence (DNA): TGTGCCAGCAGTTTAAGACTAGCGGGGAACACCGGGGAGCTGTTTTTT. It yields the protein CASSLRLAGNTGELFF.

The chain uses TRBV5-4 and TRBJ2-7, with D maybe TRBD1 (6 bases). Trimming took off 4 bases at V and 1 base at J, with 18 bases between the two ends. This CDR3 comprises 16 residues. In germline, CDR1 is SGHNT, CDR2 YYREEE (reference sequence). CDR3 sequence reads: CASSPTGSLRSYEQYF. The CDR3 bases are TGTGCCAGCAGCCCAACAGGGTCGCTTCGGTCCTACGAGCAGTACTTC. The whole variable domain, filled in from reference TRBV5-4 and TRBJ2-7, reads ETGVTQSPTHLIKTRGQQVTLRCSSQSGHNTVSWYQQALGQGPQFIFQYYREEENGRGNFPPRFSGLQFPNYSSELNVNALELDDSALYLCASSPTGSLRSYEQYFGPGTRLTVT.

The chain joins TRBV2 to TRBJ2-1; TRBD2 is a possible D gene (6 bases). The CDR3 extends over 15 amino acids. Germline V gene data show CDR1 as SNHLY and CDR2 as FYNNEI. Trimming took 3 bases from V and 5 from J, leaving 14 bases between them. The DNA for the CDR3 is TGTGCCAGCAGTGACCGCGGACTACCTCACAATGAGCAGTTCTTC. Its protein is CASSDRGLPHNEQFF.

The chain is built from TRBV7-6 and TRBJ2-7, with TRBD1 matching 7 bases. Germline-derived CDR1 and CDR2 are SGHVS and FNYEAQ. This CDR3 has 14 amino acids. V lost 5 bases, J lost 4 bases, and 8 bases stayed unmatched. CDR3 protein: CASSPPGQTYEQYF. The CDR3 bases are TGTGCCAGCAGCCCTCCGGGACAGACTTACGAGCAGTACTTC.

V gene TRBV19 combines with J gene TRBJ2-7; D gene uncertain. CDR1 is LNHDA, CDR2 SQIVND, per germline (reference sequence). The length of the CDR3 is 15 residues. Trimming left V 1 base short and J 4 bases short, with 14 bases between. CDR3 nucleotide sequence: TGTGCCAGTAGTATAGGAGGTGCAGAAACTTACGAGCAGTACTTC. It is translated as CASSIGGAETYEQYF. The whole variable domain, filled in from reference TRBV19 and TRBJ2-7, reads DGGITQSPKYLFRKEGQNVTLSCEQNLNHDAMYWYRQDPGQGLRLIYYSQIVNDFQKGDIAEGYSVSREKKESFPLTVTSAQKNPTAFYLCASSIGGAETYEQYFGPGTRLTVT.

The chain recombines TRBV7-2 with TRBJ2-5; 10 bases are a match to TRBD2. The germline gives CDR1 SGHTA, CDR2 FQGNSA. V lost 0 bases and J lost 6; bases outside the gene matches: 4. This CDR3 region has 15 residues. CDR3 in DNA: TGTGCCAGCAGCTTAGCAGCGGGGGGGCTAAAGACCCAGTACTTC. This codes for CASSLAAGGLKTQYF.